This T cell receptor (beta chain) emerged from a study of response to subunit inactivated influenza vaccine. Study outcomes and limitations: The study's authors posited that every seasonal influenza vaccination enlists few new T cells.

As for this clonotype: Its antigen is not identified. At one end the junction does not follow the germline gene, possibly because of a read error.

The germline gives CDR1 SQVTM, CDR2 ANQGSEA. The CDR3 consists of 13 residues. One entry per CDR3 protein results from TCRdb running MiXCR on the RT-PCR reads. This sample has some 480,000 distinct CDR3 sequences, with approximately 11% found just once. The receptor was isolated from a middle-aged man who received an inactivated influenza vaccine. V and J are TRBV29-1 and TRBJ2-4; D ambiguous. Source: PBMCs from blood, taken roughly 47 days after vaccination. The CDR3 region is CSVEERSPYIQYF. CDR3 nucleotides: TGCAGCGTGGAAGAAAGATCTCCTTACATTCAGTACTTC.